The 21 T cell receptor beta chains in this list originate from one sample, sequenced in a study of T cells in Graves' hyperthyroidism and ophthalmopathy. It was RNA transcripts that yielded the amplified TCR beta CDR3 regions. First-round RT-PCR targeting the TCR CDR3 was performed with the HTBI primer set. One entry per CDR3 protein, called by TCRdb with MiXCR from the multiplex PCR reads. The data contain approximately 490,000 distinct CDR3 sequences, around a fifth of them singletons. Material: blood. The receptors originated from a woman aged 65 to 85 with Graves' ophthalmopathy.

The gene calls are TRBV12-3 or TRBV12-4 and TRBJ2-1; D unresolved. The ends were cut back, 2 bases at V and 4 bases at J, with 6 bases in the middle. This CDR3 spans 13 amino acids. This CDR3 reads CASSLLGYNEQFF. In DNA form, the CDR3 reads TGTGCCAGCAGTTTACTAGGGTACAATGAGCAGTTCTTC.

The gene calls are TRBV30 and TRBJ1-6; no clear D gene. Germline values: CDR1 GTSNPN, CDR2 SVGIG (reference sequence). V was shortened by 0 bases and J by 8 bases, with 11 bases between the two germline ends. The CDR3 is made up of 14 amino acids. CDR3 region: CAWSVDKRYSPLHF. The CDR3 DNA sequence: TGTGCCTGGAGTGTAGACAAGAGATATTCACCCCTCCACTTT.

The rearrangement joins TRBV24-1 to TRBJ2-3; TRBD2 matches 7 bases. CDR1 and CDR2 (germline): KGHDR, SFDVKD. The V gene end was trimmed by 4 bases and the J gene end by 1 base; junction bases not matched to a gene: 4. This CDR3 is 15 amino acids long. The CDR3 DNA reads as TGTGCCACCAGTGACGGACTAGGGGGCACAGATACGCAGTATTTT. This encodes CATSDGLGGTDTQYF.

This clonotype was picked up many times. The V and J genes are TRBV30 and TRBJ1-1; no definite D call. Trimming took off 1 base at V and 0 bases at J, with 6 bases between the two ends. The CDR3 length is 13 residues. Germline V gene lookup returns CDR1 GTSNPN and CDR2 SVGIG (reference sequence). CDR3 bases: TGTGCCTGGAGTGCTAACCTGAACACTGAAGCTTTCTTT. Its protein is CAWSANLNTEAFF.

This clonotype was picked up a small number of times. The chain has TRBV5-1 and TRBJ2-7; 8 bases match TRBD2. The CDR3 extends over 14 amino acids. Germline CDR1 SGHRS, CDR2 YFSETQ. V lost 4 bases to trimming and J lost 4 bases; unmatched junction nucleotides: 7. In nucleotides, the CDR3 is TGCGCCAGCAGCCTGGGAGCGGGAGAGTACGAGCAGTACTTC. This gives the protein CASSLGAGEYEQYF. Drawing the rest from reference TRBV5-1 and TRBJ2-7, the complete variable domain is KAGVTQTPRYLIKTRGQQVTLSCSPISGHRSVSWYQQTPGQGLQFLFEYFSETQRNKGNFPGRFSGRQFSNSRSEMNVSTLELGDSALYLCASSLGAGEYEQYFGPGTRLTVT.

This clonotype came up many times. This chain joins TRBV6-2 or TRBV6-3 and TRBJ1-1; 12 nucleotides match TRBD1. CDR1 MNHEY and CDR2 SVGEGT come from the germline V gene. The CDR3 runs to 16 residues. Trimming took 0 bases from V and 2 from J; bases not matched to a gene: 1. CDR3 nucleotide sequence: TGTGCCAGCAGTTACTCGGGACAGGGGGCCAACACTGAAGCTTTCTTT. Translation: CASSYSGQGANTEAFF.

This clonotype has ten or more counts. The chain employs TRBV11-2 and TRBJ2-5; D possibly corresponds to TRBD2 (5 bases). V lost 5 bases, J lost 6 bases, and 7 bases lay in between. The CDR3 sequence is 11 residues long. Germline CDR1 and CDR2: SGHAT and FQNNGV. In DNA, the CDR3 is TGTGCCAGCAGCCCCGGGAAGACCCAGTACTTC. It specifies CASSPGKTQYF.

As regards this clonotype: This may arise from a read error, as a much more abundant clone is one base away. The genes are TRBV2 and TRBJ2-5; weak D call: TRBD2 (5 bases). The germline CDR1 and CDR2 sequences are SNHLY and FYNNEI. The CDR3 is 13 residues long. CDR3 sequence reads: CPSSEGGLGTQYF. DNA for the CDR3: TGTCCCAGCAGTGAAGGAGGCCTCGGGACCCAGTACTTC.

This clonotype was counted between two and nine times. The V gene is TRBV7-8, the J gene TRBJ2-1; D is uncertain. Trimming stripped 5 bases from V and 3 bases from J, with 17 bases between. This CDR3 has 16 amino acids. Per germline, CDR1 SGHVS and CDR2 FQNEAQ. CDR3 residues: CASSRRRGPIYNEQFF. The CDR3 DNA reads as TGTGCCAGCAGCAGACGGAGAGGCCCTATCTACAATGAGCAGTTCTTC.

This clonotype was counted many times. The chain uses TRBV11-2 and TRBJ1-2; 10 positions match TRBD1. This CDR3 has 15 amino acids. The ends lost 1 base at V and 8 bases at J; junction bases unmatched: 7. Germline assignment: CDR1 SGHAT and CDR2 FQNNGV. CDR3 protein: CASSLAGQGREGYTF. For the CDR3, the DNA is TGTGCCAGCAGCTTAGCGGGACAGGGGAGAGAAGGCTACACCTTC.

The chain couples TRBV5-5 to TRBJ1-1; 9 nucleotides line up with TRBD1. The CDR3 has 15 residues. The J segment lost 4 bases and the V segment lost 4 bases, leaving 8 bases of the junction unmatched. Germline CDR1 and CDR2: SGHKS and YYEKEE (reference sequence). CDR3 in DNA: TGTGCCAGCAGCCAGAGGGACAGGGAAAGCACTGAAGCTTTCTTT. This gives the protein CASSQRDRESTEAFF.

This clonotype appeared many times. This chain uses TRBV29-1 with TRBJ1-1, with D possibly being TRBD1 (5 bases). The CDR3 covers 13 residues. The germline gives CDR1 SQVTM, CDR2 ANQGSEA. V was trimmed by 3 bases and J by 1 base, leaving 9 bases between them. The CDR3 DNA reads TGCAGCGTTGATCGGGGGGAGAACACTGAAGCTTTCTTT. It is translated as CSVDRGENTEAFF.

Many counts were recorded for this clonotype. The CDR3 reads CSAPREENTEAFF. DNA of the CDR3: TGCAGTGCCCCGCGGGAGGAGAACACTGAAGCTTTCTTT. The chain couples TRBV20-1 to TRBJ1-1; D ambiguous. This CDR3 is built from 13 residues. Trimming took off 6 bases at V and 1 base at J, with 12 bases between the two ends. Germline V gene data show CDR1 as DFQATT and CDR2 as SNEGSKA (reference sequence).

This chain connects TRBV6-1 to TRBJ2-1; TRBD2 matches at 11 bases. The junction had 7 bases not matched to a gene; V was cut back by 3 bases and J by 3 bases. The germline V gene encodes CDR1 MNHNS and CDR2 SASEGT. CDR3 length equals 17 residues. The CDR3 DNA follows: TGTGCCAGCAGTGAGGCAAGACTAGCGGGGAGCTACAATGAGCAGTTCTTC. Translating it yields CASSEARLAGSYNEQFF.

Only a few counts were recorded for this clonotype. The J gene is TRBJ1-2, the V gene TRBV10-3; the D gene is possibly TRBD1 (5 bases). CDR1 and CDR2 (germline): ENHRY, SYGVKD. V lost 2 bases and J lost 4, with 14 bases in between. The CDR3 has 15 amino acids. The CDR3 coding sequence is TGTGCCATCAGTGAGACTTCGGGGGGAGGCTATGGCTACACCTTC. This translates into CAISETSGGGYGYTF.

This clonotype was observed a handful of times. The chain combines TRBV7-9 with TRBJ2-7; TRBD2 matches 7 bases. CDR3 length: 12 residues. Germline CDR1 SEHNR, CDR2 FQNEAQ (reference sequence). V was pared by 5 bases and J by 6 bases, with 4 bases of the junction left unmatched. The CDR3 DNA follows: TGTGCCAGCAGCCGGGAGCGGGGCGAGCAGTACTTC. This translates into CASSRERGEQYF. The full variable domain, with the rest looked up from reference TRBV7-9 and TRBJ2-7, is DTGVSQNPRHKITKRGQNVTFRCDPISEHNRLYWYRQTLGQGPEFLTYFQNEAQLEKSRLLSDRFSAERPKGSFSTLEIQRTEQGDSAMYLCASSRERGEQYFGPGTRLTVT.

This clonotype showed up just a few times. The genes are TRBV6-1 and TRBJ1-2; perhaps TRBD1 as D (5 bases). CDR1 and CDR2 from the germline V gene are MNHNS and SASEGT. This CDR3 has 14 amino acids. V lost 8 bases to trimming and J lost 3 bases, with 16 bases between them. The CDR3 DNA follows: TGTGCCAGCCGGGGGAGGGCGTGGGACTATGGCTACACCTTC. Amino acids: CASRGRAWDYGYTF.

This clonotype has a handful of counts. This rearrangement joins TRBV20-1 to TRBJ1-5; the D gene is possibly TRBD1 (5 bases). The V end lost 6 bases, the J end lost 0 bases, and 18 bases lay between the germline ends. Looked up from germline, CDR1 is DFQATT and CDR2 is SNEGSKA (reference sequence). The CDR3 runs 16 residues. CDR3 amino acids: CSAKDSKKISNQPQHF. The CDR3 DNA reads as TGCAGTGCCAAAGACAGTAAGAAGATTAGCAATCAGCCCCAGCATTTT.

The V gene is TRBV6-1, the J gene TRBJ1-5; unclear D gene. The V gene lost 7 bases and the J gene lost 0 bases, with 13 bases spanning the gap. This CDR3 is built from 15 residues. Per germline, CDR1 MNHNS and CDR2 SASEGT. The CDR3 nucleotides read TGTGCCAGCACCCACCACCTCAATAGCAATCAGCCCCAGCATTTT. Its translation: CASTHHLNSNQPQHF.

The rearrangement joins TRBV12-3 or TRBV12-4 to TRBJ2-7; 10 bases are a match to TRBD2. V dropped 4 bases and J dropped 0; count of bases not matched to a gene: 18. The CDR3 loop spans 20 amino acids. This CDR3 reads CASSSRSEGLLAGPSYEQYF. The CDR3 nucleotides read TGTGCCAGCAGTTCCAGGTCAGAGGGGTTACTAGCGGGGCCCTCCTACGAGCAGTACTTC.

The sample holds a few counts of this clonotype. The CDR3 DNA reads TGTGCCAGCACAGAGACTAGCGGGGCCACCGGGGAGCTGTTTTTT. Translating it yields CASTETSGATGELFF. The rearrangement joins TRBV11-2 to TRBJ2-2; TRBD2 matches at 11 bases. Germline loops: CDR1 SGHAT, CDR2 FQNNGV. Trimming removed 7 bases from V and 4 bases from J; junction bases left unmatched: 5. The CDR3 loop spans 15 amino acids.